The 2 T cell receptor beta chains below come from one sample, sequenced in a study of neurological immune-mediated disorders. MiXCR, applied by TCRdb to the 5' RACE reads, yields one record per CDR3 protein. The sample holds 65,000 to 95,000 distinct CDR3 sequences, about 5.5% seen once. Sequencing was performed on PBMCs. The source of these receptors is a woman aged 30 to 39 with multiple sclerosis.

This clonotype was recorded at least ten times. The gene calls are TRBV24-1 and TRBJ2-3, with D perhaps matching TRBD1 (6 bases). Germline CDR1 KGHDR, CDR2 SFDVKD. This CDR3 is built from 14 residues. V dropped 9 bases and J dropped 3 bases, with 15 bases sitting between them. This chain's CDR3 is CATGETRGTDTQYF. Here the CDR3 DNA reads TGTGCCACCGGGGAGACCAGGGGAACAGATACGCAGTATTTT.

This clonotype was recorded at least ten times. Written as DNA, the CDR3 is TGTGCCAGCAGCTTGGCAGGTGCCTCCTTAGGCGGGGAGCTGTTTTTT. The encoded protein is CASSLAGASLGGELFF. The chain combines TRBV5-6 with TRBJ2-2; D not certain. V gave up 0 bases and J gave up 7 bases, with 16 bases separating them. In germline, CDR1 is SGHDT, CDR2 YYEEEE. The CDR3 contains 16 residues. Full variable domain (rest looked up from reference TRBV5-6 and TRBJ2-2): DAGVTQSPTHLIKTRGQQVTLRCSPKSGHDTVSWYQQALGQGPQFIFQYYEEEERQRGNFPDRFSGHQFPNYSSELNVNALLLGDSALYLCASSLAGASLGGELFFGEGSRLTVL.